This T cell receptor (beta chain) was profiled in a study of blood T cell repertoires in COVID-19. Study background: The United States, Italy and Spain supplied acute and convalescent COVID-19 samples. The analysed material was cDNA or gDNA that came from T cells, B-cell-depleted T cells, or PBMCs.

Original methodology: Using reference gene primer amplification, nucleated cell counts were estimated. Only in-frame clones appear in the TCRdb table, and some are missing; sequencing was by immunoSEQ multiplex PCR. The DNA gave D and trimming, while V, J and clone size come from that table. The table lists roughly 250,000 clones, 75% to 90% of them singletons. There are 13 residues in the CDR3. The germline gives CDR1 LNHDA, CDR2 SQIVND (reference sequence). Deletions cut 7 bases from V and 2 bases from J, with 11 bases between. The chain uses TRBV19 and TRBJ1-2, with no clear D. The sequence came from a woman aged 60 to 75 with active or convalescent COVID-19. Input material: peripheral blood. CDR3 region: CASKERMNYGYTF. In DNA form, the CDR3 reads TGTGCCAGTAAAGAGCGGATGAACTATGGCTACACCTTC.